This TCR beta chain was captured by sequencing in a study of T cells in Graves' hyperthyroidism and ophthalmopathy. The study based diagnoses on clinical symptoms, serum thyroxine and TRAb, thyroid ultrasound and orbital computed tomography. General study results and limits: The majority of expanded thyroid clonotypes above 0.001 also appeared in blood.

This clonotype was counted between two and nine times. Its target is not known. Trimming removed 5 bases from V and 4 bases from J; junction bases left unmatched: 9. CDR1 is MNHEY, CDR2 SVGEGT, per germline. This CDR3 comprises 16 residues. There were TCR beta CDR3 regions amplified from RNA transcripts. HTBI primers drove first-round RT-PCR of the TCR CDR3. TCRdb re-derived calls from the multiplex PCR reads in MiXCR, one entry per CDR3 protein. The sample consists of 500,000 or so distinct CDR3 sequences, roughly 15% of them appearing once. The chain recombines TRBV6-2 or TRBV6-3 with TRBJ1-2, with 11 bases aligning to TRBD1. The sequence was collected from a woman between 18 and 30 years old with Graves' ophthalmopathy. Sequenced input: blood. This chain's CDR3 is CASSPGDRGAFYGYTF. The CDR3, as DNA: TGTGCCAGCAGTCCCGGGGACAGGGGGGCCTTCTATGGCTACACCTTC.